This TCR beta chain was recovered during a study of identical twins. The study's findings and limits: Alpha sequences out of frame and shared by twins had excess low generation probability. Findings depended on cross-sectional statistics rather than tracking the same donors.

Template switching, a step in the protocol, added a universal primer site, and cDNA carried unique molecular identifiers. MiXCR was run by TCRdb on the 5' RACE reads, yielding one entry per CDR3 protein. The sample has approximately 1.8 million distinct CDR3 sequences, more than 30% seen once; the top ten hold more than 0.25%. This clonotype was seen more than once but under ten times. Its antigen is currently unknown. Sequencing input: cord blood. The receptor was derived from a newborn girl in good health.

DNA of the CDR3: TGTGCCATCAGCATAGCGGGAGGCACAGATACGCAGTATTTT. Translated, it gives CAISIAGGTDTQYF. This chain joins TRBV10-3 and TRBJ2-3, with TRBD2 identical over 9 bases. J lost 1 base, V lost 6 bases, and 2 bases had no gene match. CDR3 length: 14 residues. CDR1 is ENHRY, CDR2 SYGVKD, per germline.